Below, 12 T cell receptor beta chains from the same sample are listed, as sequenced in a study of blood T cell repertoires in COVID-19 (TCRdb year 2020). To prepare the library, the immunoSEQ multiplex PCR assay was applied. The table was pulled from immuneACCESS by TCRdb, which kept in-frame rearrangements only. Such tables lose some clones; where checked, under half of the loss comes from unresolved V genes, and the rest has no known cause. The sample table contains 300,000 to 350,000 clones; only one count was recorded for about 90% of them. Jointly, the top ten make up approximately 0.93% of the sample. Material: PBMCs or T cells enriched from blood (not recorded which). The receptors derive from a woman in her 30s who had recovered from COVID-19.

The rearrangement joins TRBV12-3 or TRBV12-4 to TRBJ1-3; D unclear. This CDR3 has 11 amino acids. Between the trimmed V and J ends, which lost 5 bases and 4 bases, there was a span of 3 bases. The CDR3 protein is CASSQGNTIYF. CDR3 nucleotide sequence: TGTGCCAGCAGTCAGGGAAACACCATATATTTT.

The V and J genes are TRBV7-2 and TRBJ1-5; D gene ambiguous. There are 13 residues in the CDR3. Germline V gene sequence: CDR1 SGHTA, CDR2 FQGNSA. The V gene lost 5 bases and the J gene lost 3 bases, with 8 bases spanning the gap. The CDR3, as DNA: TGTGCCAGCAGCCTCGGGTACAATCAGCCCCAGCATTTT. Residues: CASSLGYNQPQHF.

Written as DNA, the CDR3 is TGTGCCAGCTCACCTCCCGGGGGAACTACCGGAACTGAAGCTTTCTTT. As protein: CASSPPGGTTGTEAFF. The J gene is TRBJ1-1, the V gene TRBV18, with a tentative D call TRBD1 (5 bases). The germline gives CDR1 KGHSH, CDR2 LQKENI. The CDR3 consists of 16 residues. V was cut by 3 bases and J by 5 bases, with 19 bases left in between.

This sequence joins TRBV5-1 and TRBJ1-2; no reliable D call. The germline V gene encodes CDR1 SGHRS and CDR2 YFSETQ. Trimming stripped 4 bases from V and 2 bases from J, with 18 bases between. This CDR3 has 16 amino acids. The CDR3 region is CASSTSGNPRNYGYTF. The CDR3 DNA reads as TGCGCCAGCAGCACTTCCGGCAATCCCAGGAACTATGGCTACACCTTC. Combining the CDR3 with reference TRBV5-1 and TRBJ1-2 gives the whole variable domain KAGVTQTPRYLIKTRGQQVTLSCSPISGHRSVSWYQQTPGQGLQFLFEYFSETQRNKGNFPGRFSGRQFSNSRSEMNVSTLELGDSALYLCASSTSGNPRNYGYTFGSGTRLTVV.

In DNA, the CDR3 is TGCGCCAGCAGCCAAGAGAGGGCAGCGCCAAATGAGCAGTTCTTC. Its translation: CASSQERAAPNEQFF. The V call is TRBV4-3, the J call TRBJ2-1; a possible D gene is TRBD2 (5 bases). Germline V gene data show CDR1 as LGHNA and CDR2 as YSLEER. V dropped 0 bases and J dropped 7 bases, with 13 bases sitting between them. The CDR3 extends over 15 amino acids.

CDR3 loop: CASSPHREKPGDTQYF. DNA for the CDR3: TGTGCCAGCAGTCCACACAGGGAAAAACCAGGGGATACGCAGTATTTT. The chain links TRBV28 to TRBJ2-3; D may be TRBD1 (6 bases). The CDR3 runs 16 residues. Germline V gene sequence: CDR1 MDHEN, CDR2 SYDVKM. Trimming stripped 5 bases from V and 6 bases from J, with 21 bases between.

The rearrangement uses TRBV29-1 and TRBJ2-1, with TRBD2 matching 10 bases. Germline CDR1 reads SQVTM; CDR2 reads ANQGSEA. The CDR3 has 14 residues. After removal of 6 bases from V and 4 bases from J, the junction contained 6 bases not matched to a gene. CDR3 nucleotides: TGCAGCGTGGACACTAGCGGGATGTACAATGAGCAGTTCTTC. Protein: CSVDTSGMYNEQFF.

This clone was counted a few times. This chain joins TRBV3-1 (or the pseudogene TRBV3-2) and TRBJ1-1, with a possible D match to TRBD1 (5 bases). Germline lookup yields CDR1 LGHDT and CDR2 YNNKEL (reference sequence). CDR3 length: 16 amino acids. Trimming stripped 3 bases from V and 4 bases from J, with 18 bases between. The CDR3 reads CASSHHTNGGRTEAFF. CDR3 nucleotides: TGTGCCAGCAGCCACCACACAAACGGGGGACGCACTGAAGCTTTCTTT.

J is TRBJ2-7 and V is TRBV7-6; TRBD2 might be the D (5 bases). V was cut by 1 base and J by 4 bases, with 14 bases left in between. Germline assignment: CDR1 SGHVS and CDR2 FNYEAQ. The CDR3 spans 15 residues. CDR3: CASSLERAGLYEQYF. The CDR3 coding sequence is TGTGCCAGCAGCTTAGAGAGGGCAGGTTTATACGAGCAGTACTTC.

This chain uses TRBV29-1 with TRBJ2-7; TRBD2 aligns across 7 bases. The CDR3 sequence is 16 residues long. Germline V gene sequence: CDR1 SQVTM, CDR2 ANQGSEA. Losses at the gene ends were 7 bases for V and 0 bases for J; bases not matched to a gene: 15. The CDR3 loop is CSARAPRGRSSYEQYF. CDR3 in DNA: TGCAGCGCTCGGGCCCCGCGGGGGAGGAGCTCCTACGAGCAGTACTTC.

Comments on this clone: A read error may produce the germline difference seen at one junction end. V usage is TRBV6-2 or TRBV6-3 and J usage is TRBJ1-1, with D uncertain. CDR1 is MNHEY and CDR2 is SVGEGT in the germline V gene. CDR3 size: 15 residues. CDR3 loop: CASSYSSPSNAEAFF. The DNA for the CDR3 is TGTGCCAGCAGTTACTCGAGTCCCTCGAACGCTGAAGCTTTCTTT.

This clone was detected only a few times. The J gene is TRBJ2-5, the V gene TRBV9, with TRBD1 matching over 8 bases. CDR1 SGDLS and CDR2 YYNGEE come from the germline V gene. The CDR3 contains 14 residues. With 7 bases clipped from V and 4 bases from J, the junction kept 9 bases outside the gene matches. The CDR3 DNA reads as TGTGCCAGCGCCCGGCAGGGGGCTCGAGAGACCCAGTACTTC. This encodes CASARQGARETQYF. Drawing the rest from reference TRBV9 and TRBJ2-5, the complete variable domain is DSGVTQTPKHLITATGQRVTLRCSPRSGDLSVYWYQQSLDQGLQFLIQYYNGEERAKGNILERFSAQQFPDLHSELNLSSLELGDSALYFCASARQGARETQYFGPGTRLLVL.